These 16 T cell receptor beta chains were all obtained from the same sample, sequenced in a study of blood T cell repertoires in COVID-19. TCRdb's copy holds only in-frame clones and misses some; the assay was immunoSEQ multiplex PCR. Among tens of thousands of clones listed, 70% to 85% were seen once. Sequencing used peripheral blood. These TCRs come from a man aged 60 to 69 with acute or convalescent COVID-19.

This chain links TRBV21-1 with TRBJ2-3; the table's D call TRBD1 went unverified against the DNA. TRBV21-1 is reported as a pseudogene. This CDR3 has 17 amino acids. The CDR3: CASSKGDRGPASDTQYF. The CDR3 coding sequence is TGTGCCAGCAGCAAGGGTGACAGGGGTCCGGCATCAGATACGCAGTATTTT.

The V gene is TRBV14, the J gene TRBJ2-7; 11 nucleotides line up with TRBD2. This CDR3 contains 13 residues. The ends lost 4 bases at V and 7 bases at J; junction bases unmatched: 3. The germline CDR1 and CDR2 sequences are SGHDN and FVKESK. CDR3 loop: CASSRRTSGEQYF. CDR3 sequence (DNA): TGTGCCAGCAGCCGGCGGACTAGCGGGGAGCAGTACTTC. Based on the CDR3 plus reference TRBV14 and TRBJ2-7, the full variable domain is EAGVTQFPSHSVIEKGQTVTLRCDPISGHDNLYWYRRVMGKEIKFLLHFVKESKQDESGMPNNRFLAERTGGTYSTLKVQPAELEDSGVYFCASSRRTSGEQYFGPGTRLTVT.

This chain links TRBV30 with TRBJ2-7; D perhaps matches TRBD1 (6 bases). Germline V gene lookup returns CDR1 GTSNPN and CDR2 SVGIG (reference sequence). The CDR3 loop spans 14 amino acids. Trimming removed 1 base at V and 6 bases at J, with 16 bases between. The CDR3 sequence is CAWSETGFSLEQYF. CDR3 sequence (DNA): TGTGCCTGGAGTGAGACAGGTTTCTCCCTCGAGCAGTACTTC.

Here the CDR3 DNA reads TGCGCCAGCAGTGAGTTTGGACTAGCGGGGGCAGGCTACGAGCAGTACTTC. Encoded protein: CASSEFGLAGAGYEQYF. The chain has TRBV10-2 and TRBJ2-7, with 13 bases aligning to TRBD2. Germline V CDR1 and CDR2: WSHSY, SAAADI. CDR3 length: 17 amino acids. Losses at the gene ends were 1 base for V and 3 bases for J; bases not matched to a gene: 6.

This chain connects TRBV24-1 to TRBJ2-2; D possibly corresponds to TRBD1 (5 bases). V lost 5 bases, J lost 6 bases, and 12 bases lay in between. The V gene's germline CDR1 is KGHDR and CDR2 SFDVKD. This CDR3 comprises 14 residues. The CDR3 sequence: CATSGFRVSGELFF. Written as DNA, the CDR3 is TGTGCCACCAGTGGCTTCAGGGTCTCCGGGGAGCTGTTTTTT.

The chain employs TRBV7-9 and TRBJ1-1; 10 bases agree with TRBD1. CDR3 size: 12 residues. From germline, CDR1 is SEHNR and CDR2 FQNEAQ (reference sequence). With V trimmed by 3 bases and J by 11 bases, 3 bases remained unmatched. This chain's CDR3 is CASSLGTGAAFF. The CDR3 DNA follows: TGTGCCAGCAGCTTGGGGACAGGGGCCGCTTTCTTT.

The gene calls are TRBV5-1 and TRBJ1-1, with TRBD1 as a possible D gene (5 bases). CDR1 and CDR2 from the germline V gene are SGHRS and YFSETQ. The CDR3 extends over 15 amino acids. V lost 2 bases, J lost 5 bases, and 16 bases lay in between. The CDR3 region is CASSFSQGQRTEAFF. Written as DNA, the CDR3 is TGCGCCAGCAGCTTCTCGCAGGGCCAAAGAACTGAAGCTTTCTTT. Looking up the rest from reference TRBV5-1 and TRBJ1-1 gives the full variable domain: KAGVTQTPRYLIKTRGQQVTLSCSPISGHRSVSWYQQTPGQGLQFLFEYFSETQRNKGNFPGRFSGRQFSNSRSEMNVSTLELGDSALYLCASSFSQGQRTEAFFGQGTRLTVV.

This clone was seen only once. The J gene is TRBJ1-2, the V gene TRBV29-1; TRBD1 aligns across 7 bases. The length of the CDR3 is 11 residues. Germline CDR1 is SQVTM and CDR2 is ANQGSEA. J lost 7 bases, V lost 7 bases, and 6 bases had no gene match. The CDR3 DNA follows: TGCAGCGGTCGACAGGGTCTTGGCTACACCTTC. It translates to CSGRQGLGYTF.

This chain connects TRBV2 to TRBJ1-2, with a tentative D call TRBD1 (5 bases). This CDR3 is 13 amino acids long. Per the germline V gene, CDR1 is SNHLY and CDR2 is FYNNEI. The germline V and J ends were trimmed by 4 bases and 7 bases, with 13 bases remaining between them. The CDR3 DNA is TGTGCCAGCAGTGTAGGAGGGGCTCGTGGCTACACCTTC. Residues: CASSVGGARGYTF. Filled out from reference TRBV2 and TRBJ1-2, the complete variable domain reads EPEVTQTPSHQVTQMGQEVILRCVPISNHLYFYWYRQILGQKVEFLVSFYNNEISEKSEIFDDQFSVERPDGSNFTLKIRSTKLEDSAMYFCASSVGGARGYTFGSGTRLTVV.

The chain carries TRBV9 and TRBJ1-3; D remains unclear. The CDR3 length is 14 residues. V shed 4 bases and J shed 4 bases, with 12 bases lying between them. The V gene's germline CDR1 is SGDLS and CDR2 YYNGEE. The chain's CDR3 is CASSLSRWGNTIYF. CDR3 coding DNA: TGTGCCAGCAGCCTCTCCCGGTGGGGAAACACCATATATTTT.

This clone was seen only once. The chain couples TRBV27 to TRBJ1-4, with TRBD1 identical over 7 bases. The germline CDR1 and CDR2 sequences are MNHEY and SMNVEV (reference sequence). The CDR3 consists of 16 residues. The J segment lost 4 bases and the V segment lost 4 bases, leaving 9 bases of the junction unmatched. CDR3 region: CASSSNRGFGNEKLFF. The CDR3 DNA is TGTGCCAGCAGTTCGAACAGGGGCTTCGGTAATGAAAAACTGTTTTTT.

The chain couples TRBV29-1 to TRBJ1-1, with D possibly TRBD1 on 5 matching bases. Per germline, CDR1 SQVTM and CDR2 ANQGSEA. V lost 3 bases, J lost 4 bases, and 9 bases lay in between. This CDR3 is built from 12 residues. The CDR3 DNA sequence: TGCAGCGTTGACAGGGTACCCACTGAAGCTTTCTTT. Translated, it gives CSVDRVPTEAFF.

J is TRBJ2-5 and V is TRBV21-1; the table's D call, TRBD2, was not checked against the DNA. TRBV21-1 is an annotated pseudogene. This CDR3 is 19 amino acids long. The CDR3 is CASSRAWTSGGAVEETQYF. The CDR3 DNA sequence: TGTGCCAGCAGCAGAGCCTGGACTAGCGGGGGGGCGGTGGAAGAGACCCAGTACTTC.

The rearrangement links TRBV11-2 to TRBJ1-3, with 8 bases lining up with TRBD1. Germline loops: CDR1 SGHAT, CDR2 FQNNGV. The CDR3 spans 18 residues. The trim removed 8 bases at V and 1 base at J, leaving 16 bases unmatched. The CDR3 sequence is CASGQSGTGFFSGNTIYF. The CDR3 DNA is TGTGCCAGCGGCCAATCCGGGACAGGCTTCTTTTCTGGAAACACCATATATTTT.

The chain links TRBV5-4 to TRBJ2-5, with TRBD2 matching over 8 bases. The germline V gene encodes CDR1 SGHNT and CDR2 YYREEE (reference sequence). The CDR3 has 15 residues. J was trimmed by 4 bases and V by 0 bases; bases with no gene match: 5. CDR3: CASSLGRGGRETQYF. CDR3 sequence (DNA): TGTGCCAGCAGCTTGGGACGGGGGGGCCGAGAGACCCAGTACTTC.

The rearrangement uses TRBV2 and TRBJ2-1; a possible D gene is TRBD2 (6 bases). This CDR3 spans 14 amino acids. Looked up from germline, CDR1 is SNHLY and CDR2 is FYNNEI. Between the trimmed V and J ends, which lost 7 bases and 8 bases, there was a span of 18 bases. The CDR3 region is CASKLRWGVHEQFF. In nucleotides, the CDR3 is TGTGCCAGCAAATTACGATGGGGGGTACATGAGCAGTTCTTC.